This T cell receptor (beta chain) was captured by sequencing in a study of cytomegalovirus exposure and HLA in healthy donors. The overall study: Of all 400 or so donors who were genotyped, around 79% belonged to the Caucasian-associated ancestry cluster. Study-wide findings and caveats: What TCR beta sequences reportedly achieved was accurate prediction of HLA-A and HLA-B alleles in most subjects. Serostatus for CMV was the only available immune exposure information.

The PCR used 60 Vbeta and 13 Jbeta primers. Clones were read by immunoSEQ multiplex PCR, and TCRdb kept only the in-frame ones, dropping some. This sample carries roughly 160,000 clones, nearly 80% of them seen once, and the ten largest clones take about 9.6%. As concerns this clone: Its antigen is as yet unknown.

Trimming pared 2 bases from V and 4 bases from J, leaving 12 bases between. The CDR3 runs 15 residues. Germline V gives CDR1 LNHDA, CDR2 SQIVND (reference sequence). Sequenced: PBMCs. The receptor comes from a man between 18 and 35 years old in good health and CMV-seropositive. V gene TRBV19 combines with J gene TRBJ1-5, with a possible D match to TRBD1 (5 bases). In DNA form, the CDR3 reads TGTGCCAGTAGTATAACAGGACCGCTAAATCAGCCCCAGCATTTT. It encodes CASSITGPLNQPQHF. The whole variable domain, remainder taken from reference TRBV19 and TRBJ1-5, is DGGITQSPKYLFRKEGQNVTLSCEQNLNHDAMYWYRQDPGQGLRLIYYSQIVNDFQKGDIAEGYSVSREKKESFPLTVTSAQKNPTAFYLCASSITGPLNQPQHFGDGTRLSIL.